The following is a T cell receptor (beta chain) sequence with its context. Its specificity is not known. The data are from a study of cytomegalovirus exposure and HLA in healthy donors. The V end was cut by 0 bases, the J end by 7 bases, with 14 bases between. The germline gives CDR1 SGHRS, CDR2 YFSETQ. The CDR3 contains 16 residues. The table came from immunoSEQ multiplex PCR; TCRdb's copy has only in-frame clones and leaves some out. The repertoire consists of about 110,000 clones, with approximately 85% occurring once and the leading ten covering more than 2.5%. Study results and limitations: Clusters of TCRs from the first cohort tended to co-occur in the 120 or so validation repertoires (as a later analysis found).

Sequenced material: PBMCs. The TCR was taken from a young woman in good health and CMV-seronegative. The chain combines TRBV5-1 with TRBJ1-6; perhaps TRBD1 as D (5 bases). The CDR3 sequence: CASSLVGAAINSPLHF. The CDR3 nucleotides read TGCGCCAGCAGCTTGGTAGGGGCGGCTATCAATTCACCCCTCCACTTT.